This TCR beta chain is from a study of blood T cell repertoires in COVID-19 (TCRdb year 2020). Some background on the complete study: Samples covering the acute and convalescent phases of COVID-19 were provided by collaborators in the United States, Italy and Spain. The material from the prospective study consisted of cDNA or gDNA derived from T cells, B-cell-depleted T cells, or PBMCs. The dataset comprised deeply sampled blood TCRbeta repertoires from subjects exposed to, actively infected with, or recovered from COVID-19. A freely available public database, intended as a resource for researchers studying the immune response to SARS-CoV-2, is where the repertoires were released. The samples were drawn from two sources: the first 160 participants of the ongoing ImmuneRACE study, and fewer than 1,500 subjects contributed by 6 global collaborators. Sample metadata almost always included a de-identified subject ID, COVID-19 status, age in years and sex. Where HLA class I and class II types were available, the types were taken from metadata supplied by the sample provider, not from assay-based typing.

About this clone itself: Its specific antigen is unknown. Base qualities are not at hand, and no much larger clone is one base apart.

The trim is 6 bases for V and 5 bases for J, with a gap of 11 bases between the germline ends. Inclusive of the bounding cysteine and phenylalanine, the CDR3 is 13 residues long. Of all the DNA, just the CDR3 is kept, 39 bases in frame from base 1. TCRbeta CDR3 regions were amplified from genomic DNA using the immunoSEQ Assay, a bias-controlled multiplex PCR. For the original study's pipeline: The number of nucleated cells in each sample was estimated by amplification of reference gene primers within the assay. To quantify the absolute abundance of each unique TCRbeta CDR3 rearrangement, sequence reads were collapsed and filtered. For each sample, productive Simpson clonality was calculated as the square root of Simpson's diversity index over productive rearrangements. Imported from immuneACCESS, the table was reduced by TCRdb to in-frame sequences with V and J called. These copies leave out some clones; in studies compared against another copy, an unresolved V gene accounts for under half, and the cause of the remainder is not known. The V and J calls and clone size were taken over from that table, and D and trimming were inferred from the DNA. The sample table shows about 170,000 clones, and more than 75% are seen once. The leading ten clones occupy roughly 5.3% of the sample.

At one collaborating source in Seattle, patients were enrolled during active infection and were followed longitudinally through the course of disease. The collaborating institutions used their own protocols to collect whole blood in K2EDTA tubes. Collaborator samples were shipped for TCRbeta analysis as frozen whole blood, isolated PBMCs, or DNA extracted from either sample type. The full study reports these points: The quantity of clinical and demographic metadata differed by source and by participant and was supplied without curation.

The sequence is built from TRBV12-3 or TRBV12-4 and TRBJ2-1, and possibly TRBD2, on 5 matching bases. This receptor was taken from a man aged 18 to 29 with COVID-19, enrolled during active disease. The specimen was peripheral blood. This receptor carries the CDR3 CASSPGLHNEQFF. In nucleotide form, the sequence is TGTGCCAGCAGCCCAGGACTGCACAATGAGCAGTTCTTC.